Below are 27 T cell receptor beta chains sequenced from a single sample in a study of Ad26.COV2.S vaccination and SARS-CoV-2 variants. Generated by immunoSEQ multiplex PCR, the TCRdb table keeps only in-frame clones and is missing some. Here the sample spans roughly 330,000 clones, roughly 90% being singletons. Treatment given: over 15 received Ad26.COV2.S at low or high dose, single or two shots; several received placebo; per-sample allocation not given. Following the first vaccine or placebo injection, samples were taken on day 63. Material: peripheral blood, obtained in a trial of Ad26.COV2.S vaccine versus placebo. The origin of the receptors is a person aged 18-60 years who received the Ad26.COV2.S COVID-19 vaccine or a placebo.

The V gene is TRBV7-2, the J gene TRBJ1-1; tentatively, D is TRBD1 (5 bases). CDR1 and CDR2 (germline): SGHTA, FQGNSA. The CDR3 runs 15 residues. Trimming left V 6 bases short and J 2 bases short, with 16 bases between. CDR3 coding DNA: TGTGCCAGCAGTAGGGGTTCCCGGATAAACACTGAAGCTTTCTTT. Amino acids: CASSRGSRINTEAFF.

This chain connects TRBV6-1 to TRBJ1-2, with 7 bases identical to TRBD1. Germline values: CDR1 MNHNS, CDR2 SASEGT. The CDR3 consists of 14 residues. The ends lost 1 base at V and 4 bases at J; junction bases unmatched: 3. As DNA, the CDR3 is TGTGCCAGCAGTGAAGAGGCAGGGGGCTATGGCTACACCTTC. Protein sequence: CASSEEAGGYGYTF.

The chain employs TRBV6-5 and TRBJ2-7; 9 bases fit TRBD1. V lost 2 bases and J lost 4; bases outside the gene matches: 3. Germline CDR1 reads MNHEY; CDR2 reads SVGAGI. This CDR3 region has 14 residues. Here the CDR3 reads CASSYETGGYEQYF. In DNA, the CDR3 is TGTGCCAGCAGTTACGAGACAGGGGGTTACGAGCAGTACTTC.

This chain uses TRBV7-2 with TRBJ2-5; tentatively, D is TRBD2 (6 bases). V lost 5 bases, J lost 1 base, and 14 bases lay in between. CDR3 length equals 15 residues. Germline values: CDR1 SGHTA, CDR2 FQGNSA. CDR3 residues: CASSRQRRGQETQYF. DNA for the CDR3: TGTGCCAGCAGCCGGCAGAGGCGGGGCCAAGAGACCCAGTACTTC. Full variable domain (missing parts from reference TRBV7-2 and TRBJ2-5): GAGVSQSPSNKVTEKGKDVELRCDPISGHTALYWYRQSLGQGLEFLIYFQGNSAPDKSGLPSDRFSAERTGGSVSTLTIQRTQQEDSAVYLCASSRQRRGQETQYFGPGTRLLVL.

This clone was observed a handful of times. CDR3 sequence reads: CASSDLQGQPQHF. CDR3 DNA sequence: TGTGCCAGCAGTGACCTCCAGGGTCAGCCCCAGCATTTT. This chain links TRBV6-1 with TRBJ1-5, with D possibly being TRBD1 (5 bases). The V gene's germline CDR1 is MNHNS and CDR2 SASEGT. The CDR3 consists of 13 residues. Trimming pared 3 bases from V and 6 bases from J, leaving 9 bases between.

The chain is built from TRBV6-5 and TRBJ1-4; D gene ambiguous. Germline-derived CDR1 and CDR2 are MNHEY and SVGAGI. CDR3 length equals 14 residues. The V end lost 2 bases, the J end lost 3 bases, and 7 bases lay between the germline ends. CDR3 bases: TGTGCCAGCAGTTACAGGTCGGCTAATGAAAAACTGTTTTTT. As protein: CASSYRSANEKLFF.

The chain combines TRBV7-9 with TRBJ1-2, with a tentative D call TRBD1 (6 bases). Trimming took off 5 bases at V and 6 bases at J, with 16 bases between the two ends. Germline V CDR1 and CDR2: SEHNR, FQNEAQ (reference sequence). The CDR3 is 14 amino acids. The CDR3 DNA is TGTGCCAGCAGCCCGGTGAGGGGGTTTGATGGCTACACCTTC. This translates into CASSPVRGFDGYTF. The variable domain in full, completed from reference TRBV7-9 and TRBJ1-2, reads DTGVSQNPRHKITKRGQNVTFRCDPISEHNRLYWYRQTLGQGPEFLTYFQNEAQLEKSRLLSDRFSAERPKGSFSTLEIQRTEQGDSAMYLCASSPVRGFDGYTFGSGTRLTVV.

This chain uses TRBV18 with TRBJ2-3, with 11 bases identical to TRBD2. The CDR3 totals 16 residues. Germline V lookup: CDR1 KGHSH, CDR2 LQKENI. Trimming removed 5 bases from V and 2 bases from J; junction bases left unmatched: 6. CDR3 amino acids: CASSAGLADSTDTQYF. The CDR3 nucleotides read TGTGCCAGCTCAGCGGGACTAGCGGATTCCACAGATACGCAGTATTTT.

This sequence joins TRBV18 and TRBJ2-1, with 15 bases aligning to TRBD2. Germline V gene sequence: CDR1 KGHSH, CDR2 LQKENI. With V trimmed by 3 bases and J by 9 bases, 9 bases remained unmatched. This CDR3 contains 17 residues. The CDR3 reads CASSPGLAGGLTGEQFF. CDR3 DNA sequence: TGTGCCAGCTCACCCGGACTAGCGGGGGGGCTTACCGGTGAGCAGTTCTTC.

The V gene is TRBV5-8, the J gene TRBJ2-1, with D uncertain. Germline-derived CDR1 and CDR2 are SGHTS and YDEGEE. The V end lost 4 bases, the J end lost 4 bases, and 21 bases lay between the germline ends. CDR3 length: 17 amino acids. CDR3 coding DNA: TGTGCCAGCAGCCAACTTGAACTAAGGCAGCGTTACAATGAGCAGTTCTTC. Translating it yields CASSQLELRQRYNEQFF.

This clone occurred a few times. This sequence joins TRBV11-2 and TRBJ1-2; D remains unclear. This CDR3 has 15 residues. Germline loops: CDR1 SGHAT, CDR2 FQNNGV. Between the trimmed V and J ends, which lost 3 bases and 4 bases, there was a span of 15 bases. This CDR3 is CASSFFGRSFYGYTF. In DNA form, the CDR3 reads TGTGCCAGCAGCTTTTTTGGAAGGTCCTTCTATGGCTACACCTTC.

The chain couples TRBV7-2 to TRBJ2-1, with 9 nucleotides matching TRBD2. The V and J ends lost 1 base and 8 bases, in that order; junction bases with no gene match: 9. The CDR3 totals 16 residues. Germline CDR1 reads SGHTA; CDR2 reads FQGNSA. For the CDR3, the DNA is TGTGCCAGCAGCTTAGGGCGGGGGGGCCGTGTCTATGAGCAGTTCTTC. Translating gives CASSLGRGGRVYEQFF.

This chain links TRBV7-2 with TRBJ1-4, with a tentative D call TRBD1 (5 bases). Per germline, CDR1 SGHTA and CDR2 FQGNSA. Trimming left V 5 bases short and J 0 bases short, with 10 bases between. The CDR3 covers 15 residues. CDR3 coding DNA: TGTGCCAGCAGCCCTGGACACACAACTAATGAAAAACTGTTTTTT. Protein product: CASSPGHTTNEKLFF. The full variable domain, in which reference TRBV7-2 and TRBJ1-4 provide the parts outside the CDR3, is GAGVSQSPSNKVTEKGKDVELRCDPISGHTALYWYRQSLGQGLEFLIYFQGNSAPDKSGLPSDRFSAERTGGSVSTLTIQRTQQEDSAVYLCASSPGHTTNEKLFFGSGTQLSVL.

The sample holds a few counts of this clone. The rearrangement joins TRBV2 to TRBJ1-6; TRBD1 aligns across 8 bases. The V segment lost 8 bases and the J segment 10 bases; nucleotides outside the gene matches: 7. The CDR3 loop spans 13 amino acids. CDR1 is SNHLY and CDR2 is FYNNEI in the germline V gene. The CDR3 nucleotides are TGTGCCAGCCAAGGACAGGGTGGCTCACCCCTCCACTTT. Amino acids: CASQGQGGSPLHF.

The CDR3 protein is CAISDPGGSTDTQYF. DNA for the CDR3: TGTGCCATCAGTGACCCGGGGGGAAGCACAGATACGCAGTATTTT. This rearrangement joins TRBV10-3 to TRBJ2-3; 7 nucleotides align to TRBD2. This CDR3 is 15 amino acids long. Per the germline V gene, CDR1 is ENHRY and CDR2 is SYGVKD. The V segment lost 3 bases and the J segment 0 bases; nucleotides outside the gene matches: 3.

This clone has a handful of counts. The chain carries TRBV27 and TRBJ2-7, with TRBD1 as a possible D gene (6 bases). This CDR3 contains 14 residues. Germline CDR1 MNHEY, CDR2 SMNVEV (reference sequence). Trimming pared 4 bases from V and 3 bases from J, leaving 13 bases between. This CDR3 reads CASSWGPRFYEQYV. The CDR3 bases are TGTGCCAGCAGTTGGGGGCCGCGGTTCTACGAGCAGTACGTC.

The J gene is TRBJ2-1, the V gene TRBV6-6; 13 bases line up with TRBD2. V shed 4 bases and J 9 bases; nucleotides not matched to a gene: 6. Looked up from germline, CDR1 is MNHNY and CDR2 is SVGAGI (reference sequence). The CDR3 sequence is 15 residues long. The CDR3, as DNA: TGTGCCAGCAGTTCTAGACTAGCGGGGGGAGGTGAGCAGTTCTTC. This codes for CASSSRLAGGGEQFF.

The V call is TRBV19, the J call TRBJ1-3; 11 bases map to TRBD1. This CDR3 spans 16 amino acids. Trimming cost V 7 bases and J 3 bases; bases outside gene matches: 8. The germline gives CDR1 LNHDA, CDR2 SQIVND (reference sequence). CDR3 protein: CASIPDRGLDGNTIYF. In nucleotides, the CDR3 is TGTGCCAGTATCCCGGACAGGGGGCTAGATGGAAACACCATATATTTT. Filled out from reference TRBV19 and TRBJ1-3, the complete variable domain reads DGGITQSPKYLFRKEGQNVTLSCEQNLNHDAMYWYRQDPGQGLRLIYYSQIVNDFQKGDIAEGYSVSREKKESFPLTVTSAQKNPTAFYLCASIPDRGLDGNTIYFGEGSWLTVV.

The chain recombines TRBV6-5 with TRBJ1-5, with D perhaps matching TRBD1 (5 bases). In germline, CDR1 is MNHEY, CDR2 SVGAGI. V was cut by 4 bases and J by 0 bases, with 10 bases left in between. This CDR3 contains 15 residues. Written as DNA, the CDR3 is TGTGCCAGCAGTTCTGCAGGGAATAGCAATCAGCCCCAGCATTTT. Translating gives CASSSAGNSNQPQHF.

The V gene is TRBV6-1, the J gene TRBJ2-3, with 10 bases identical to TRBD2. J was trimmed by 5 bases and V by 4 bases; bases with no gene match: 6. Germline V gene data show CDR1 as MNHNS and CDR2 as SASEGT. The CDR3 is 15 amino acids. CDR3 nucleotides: TGTGCCAGCAGTGGAGCGGGGGGGCCGGAAGATACGCAGTATTTT. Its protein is CASSGAGGPEDTQYF.

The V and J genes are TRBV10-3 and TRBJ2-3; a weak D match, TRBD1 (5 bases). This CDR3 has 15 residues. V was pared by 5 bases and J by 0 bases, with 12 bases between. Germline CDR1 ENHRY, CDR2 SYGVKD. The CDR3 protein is CAISLARGSTDTQYF. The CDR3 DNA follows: TGTGCCATCAGTCTGGCAAGGGGAAGCACAGATACGCAGTATTTT.

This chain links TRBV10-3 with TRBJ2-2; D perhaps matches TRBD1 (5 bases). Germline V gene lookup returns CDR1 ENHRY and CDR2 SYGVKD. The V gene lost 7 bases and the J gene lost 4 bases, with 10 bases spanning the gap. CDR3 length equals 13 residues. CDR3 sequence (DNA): TGTGCCATCACTTCAGACAGCACCGGGGAGCTGTTTTTT. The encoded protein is CAITSDSTGELFF.

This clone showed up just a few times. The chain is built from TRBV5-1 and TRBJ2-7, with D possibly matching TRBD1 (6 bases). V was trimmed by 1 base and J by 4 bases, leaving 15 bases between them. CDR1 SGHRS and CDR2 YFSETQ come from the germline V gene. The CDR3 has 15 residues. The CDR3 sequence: CASSLPTGSLYEQYF. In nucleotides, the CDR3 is TGCGCCAGCAGCTTGCCGACAGGAAGCTTATACGAGCAGTACTTC.

The CDR3 region has the DNA TGTGCCAGCAGCAAAGCGCCGGACAGGGGGCAGGAGGTAAGAGATACGCAGTATTTT. Translating gives CASSKAPDRGQEVRDTQYF. The chain links TRBV21-1 to TRBJ2-3; TRBD1, the D gene given by the table, was not confirmed from the DNA. TRBV21-1 is a known pseudogene. The CDR3 contains 19 residues.

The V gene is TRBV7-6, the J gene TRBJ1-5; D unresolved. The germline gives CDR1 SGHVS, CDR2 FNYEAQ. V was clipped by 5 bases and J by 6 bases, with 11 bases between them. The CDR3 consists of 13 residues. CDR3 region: CASSPSQGQPQHF. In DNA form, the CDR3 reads TGTGCCAGCAGCCCATCACAAGGTCAGCCCCAGCATTTT.

CDR3 DNA: TGTGCCAGCAGCCACAGAAACAGGAACACCGGGGAGCTGTTTTTT. Translated, it gives CASSHRNRNTGELFF. V gene TRBV14 combines with J gene TRBJ2-2, with no clear D. V gave up 3 bases and J gave up 1 base, with 9 bases separating them. Germline V gene lookup returns CDR1 SGHDN and CDR2 FVKESK. This CDR3 has 15 residues.

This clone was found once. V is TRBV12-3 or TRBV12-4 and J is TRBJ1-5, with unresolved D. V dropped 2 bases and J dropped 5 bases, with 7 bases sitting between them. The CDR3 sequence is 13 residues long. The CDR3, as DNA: TGTGCCAGCAGTTTAAATGGGGATCAGCCCCAGCATTTT. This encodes CASSLNGDQPQHF.